This T cell receptor beta chain originates from a study of cytomegalovirus exposure and HLA in healthy donors. This CDR3 contains 14 residues. Trimming at V came to 5 bases and at J to 4 bases, leaving 5 bases not matched to a gene. Germline loops: CDR1 WNHNN, CDR2 SYGVQD (reference sequence). The PCR was carried out with 60 Vbeta primers and 13 Jbeta primers. Clones were sequenced by immunoSEQ multiplex PCR, and TCRdb holds only the in-frame ones, with some missing. Found here are approximately 260,000 clones, around 90% of them singletons; the top ten hold approximately 1.5%. This chain links TRBV10-1 with TRBJ2-7; 10 positions match TRBD1. The receptor comes from a girl aged 2 to 10 in good health and CMV-seronegative. The material sequenced was PBMCs. CDR3 nucleotides: TGCGCCAGCAGTCCACCGGACAGGGGGTACGAGCAGTACTTC. Protein sequence: CASSPPDRGYEQYF.